The next 2 T cell receptor beta chains were all read from a single sample in a study of regulatory T cells in long-lasting Graves disease. Stated time point: newly diagnosed GD, antithyroid drugs for less than 3 months. RNA extracted from PBMCs served as the sequencing template. In building TCR beta libraries, iRepertoire HTBI primers were used together with Arm-PCR of CDR3 regions. TCRdb re-called the multiplex PCR reads with MiXCR, one entry per CDR3 protein. Of some 320,000 distinct CDR3 sequences listed, about 18% are singletons. The sample in question was peripheral blood mononuclear cells (PBMCs), obtained at new diagnosis, from a patient treated with antithyroid drugs. The source of these receptors is a female donor with Graves disease.

About this clonotype itself: A much bigger clone sits one base away, suggesting this may be a read error. The J gene is TRBJ2-3, the V gene TRBV6-2 or TRBV6-3; 10 bases match TRBD2. Germline values: CDR1 MNHEY, CDR2 SVGEGT. The CDR3 spans 15 residues. V was clipped by 5 bases and J by 8 bases; unmatched bases: 10. Here the CDR3 DNA reads TGTGCCAGCAGTACCTCAGCGGGAGGGCCGAGTACGCAGTATTTT. Translating it yields CASSTSAGGPSTQYF.

This clonotype was seen repeatedly, ten times or more. The chain employs TRBV19 and TRBJ1-4, with a possible D match to TRBD1 (5 bases). The CDR3 totals 14 residues. V was trimmed by 3 bases and J by 2 bases, leaving 7 bases between them. Germline V CDR1 and CDR2: LNHDA, SQIVND (reference sequence). The CDR3 reads CASSMGGTNEKLFF. In nucleotides, the CDR3 is TGTGCCAGTAGTATGGGGGGTACTAATGAAAAACTGTTTTTT.